One sample yielded the 3 T cell receptor beta chains listed below, sequenced in a study of cytomegalovirus exposure and HLA in healthy donors. Primers: 60 Vbeta forward and 13 Jbeta reverse. TCRdb's table, derived via immunoSEQ multiplex PCR, lists solely in-frame clones and lacks some. The sample yields around 140,000 clones, roughly 8.8% seen once. The sample comprised PBMCs. These receptors came from a woman between 40 and 50 years old in good health and CMV-seropositive.

This clone came up a few times. The gene calls are TRBV7-8 and TRBJ2-7; D gene uncertain. V was pared by 5 bases and J by 2 bases, with 22 bases between. Germline V gene lookup returns CDR1 SGHVS and CDR2 FQNEAQ. This CDR3 has 17 amino acids. CDR3 nucleotide sequence: TGTGCCAGCAGCAAAGAGGCCGTGACTCCGGCGCCCTACGAGCAGTACTTC. It yields the protein CASSKEAVTPAPYEQYF.

This chain connects TRBV2 to TRBJ2-1; 7 nucleotides align to TRBD1. CDR1 and CDR2 from the germline V gene are SNHLY and FYNNEI. The CDR3 is 12 residues long. Losses at the gene ends were 8 bases for V and 3 bases for J; bases not matched to a gene: 1. CDR3 protein: CASRDSYNEQFF. The DNA for the CDR3 is TGTGCCAGCCGGGACAGCTACAATGAGCAGTTCTTC.

In its sample, this clone was seen a few times. This chain joins TRBV5-1 and TRBJ2-1; 8 positions agree with TRBD1. This CDR3 contains 15 residues. Trimming removed 4 bases from V and 6 bases from J; junction bases left unmatched: 9. Germline lookup yields CDR1 SGHRS and CDR2 YFSETQ. CDR3 DNA sequence: TGCGCCAGCAGCCGGACAGGGTCGGAGGCCAATGAGCAGTTCTTC. This codes for CASSRTGSEANEQFF.